The present entry profiles one T cell receptor beta chain with its context. V lost 0 bases and J lost 6; bases outside the gene matches: 10. Germline V lookup: CDR1 SGHRS, CDR2 YFSETQ. The CDR3 covers 16 residues. This entry is derived from a study of blood T cell repertoires in COVID-19. The wider study: Sites in the United States, Italy and Spain provided acute and convalescent COVID-19 samples.

Authors' processing steps: Amplification with reference gene primers provided the estimates of nucleated cell counts. Using immunoSEQ multiplex PCR, the repertoire was profiled, and TCRdb retains in-frame clones only, with some absent. V and J calls and clone size are as listed in that table; D and trimming were resolved from the DNA. This sample carries about 80,000 clones, 88% of them seen once, and the ten largest clones take 5.5% to 7.5%. Input material: peripheral blood. The TCR sequence derives from a woman aged 80 or over with acute or convalescent COVID-19. This chain links TRBV5-1 with TRBJ1-2; 8 bases map to TRBD1. The CDR3 DNA is TGCGCCAGCAGCTTGGGGCCCGGACAGGGATACGATGGCTACACCTTC. Protein sequence: CASSLGPGQGYDGYTF.